A selection of T cell receptor beta chains follows, all from one sample in a study of shared clonotypes between healthy human individuals. Produced via immunoSEQ multiplex PCR; TCRdb's table is partial and in-frame only. The sample shows around 2.1 million clones, 85% to 95% of them seen only once. The sequenced sample consisted of naive CD8+ T cells from PBMCs. These receptors all come from a man between 18 and 35 years old in good health. Some clones in this sample may be carry-over from other donors' samples. The CDR3 runs from the conserved cysteine through the conserved F or W. D genes are given only for firm matches. Clone size is not always given. Where it is, it says once, few, many or a class for expanded clones.

size	V	J	D	CDR3	DNA
.	TRBV6-5	TRBJ1-1	.	CASISTPGVNTEAFF	TGTGCCAGCATCTCTACCCCGGGGGTGAACACTGAAGCTTTCTTT
.	TRBV10-1	TRBJ1-1	TRBD1	CASSDIDRANTEAFF	TGCGCCAGCAGTGATATAGACAGGGCGAACACTGAAGCTTTCTTT
.	TRBV27	TRBJ2-3	.	CASSAAGSTDTQYF	TGTGCCAGCAGTGCGGCGGGATCAACAGATACGCAGTATTTT
.	TRBV7-9	TRBJ2-5	.	CASSLSPGETQYF	TGTGCCAGCAGCTTATCCCCGGGAGAGACCCAGTACTTC
.	TRBV7-9	TRBJ2-5	.	CASSSPSGRDGTQQETQYF	TGTGCCAGCAGCTCCCCGAGTGGCCGCGACGGGACACAGCAAGAGACCCAGTACTTC
.	TRBV18	TRBJ1-2	.	CASSPDPEGYTF	TGTGCCAGCTCACCCGACCCGGAGGGCTACACCTTC
.	TRBV19	TRBJ1-1	TRBD1	CASRITGGGTEAFF	TGTGCCAGTAGAATTACAGGGGGCGGAACTGAAGCTTTCTTT
once	TRBV25-1	TRBJ2-5	TRBD2	CASSDGLAGETQYF	TGTGCCAGCAGTGATGGCCTAGCGGGGGAGACCCAGTACTTC
once	TRBV27	TRBJ2-6	.	CASMWGPGANVLTF	TGTGCCAGCATGTGGGGACCCGGGGCCAACGTCCTGACTTTC
.	TRBV6-6	TRBJ2-7	TRBD1	CASRTGDEQYF	TGTGCCAGCAGGACAGGGGACGAGCAGTACTTC
.	TRBV7-9	TRBJ2-2	.	CASSLVVNTGELFF	TGTGCCAGCAGCTTAGTAGTTAACACCGGGGAGCTGTTTTTT
.	TRBV21-1	TRBJ1-3	.	CASSKARQGARDTIYF	TGTGCCAGCAGCAAAGCACGGCAGGGGGCGAGGGACACCATATATTTT
.	TRBV19	TRBJ1-1	.	CATSKLGSRNTEAFF	TGTGCCACGTCCAAGCTGGGCTCACGGAACACTGAAGCTTTCTTT
.	TRBV5-6	TRBJ2-5	TRBD2	CASSLVAGGEGTQYF	TGTGCCAGCAGCTTGGTAGCGGGGGGTGAGGGGACCCAGTACTTC
.	TRBV7-2	TRBJ2-7	.	CASSLTGTSYEQYF	TGTGCCAGCAGCCTAACCGGGACAAGCTACGAGCAGTACTTC
.	TRBV7-9	TRBJ2-1	.	CASSTGPSYNEQFF	TGTGCCAGCAGCACGGGCCCCTCCTACAATGAGCAGTTCTTC
.	TRBV9	TRBJ1-2	TRBD1	CASSVDGGQVRGYTF	TGTGCCAGCAGCGTAGATGGGGGACAGGTGCGTGGCTACACCTTC
few	TRBV7-9	TRBJ2-2	TRBD2	CASSQGTSGTGELFF	TGTGCCAGCAGCCAAGGGACTAGCGGGACCGGGGAGCTGTTTTTT
.	TRBV9	TRBJ2-3	TRBD2	CASSVELAGADTQYF	TGTGCCAGCAGCGTAGAACTAGCGGGAGCAGATACGCAGTATTTT
.	TRBV15	TRBJ1-2	.	CATRAEGYYGYTF	TGTGCCACCAGGGCAGAGGGCTACTATGGCTACACCTTC
.	TRBV5-1	TRBJ2-1	.	CASSATTGNEQFF	TGCGCCAGCAGCGCCACTACAGGGAATGAGCAGTTCTTC
.	TRBV7-9	TRBJ1-4	.	CASSSPRGQGEKLFF	TGTGCCAGCAGCTCCCCCCGCGGGCAGGGTGAAAAACTGTTTTTT
.	TRBV7-9	TRBJ1-2	.	CASSLEGGALRGYTF	TGTGCCAGCAGCTTAGAAGGGGGGGCACTAAGGGGCTACACCTTC
.	TRBV28	TRBJ2-7	.	CASTRDHSYEQYF	TGTGCCAGCACCAGGGACCATTCCTACGAGCAGTACTTC
.	TRBV28	TRBJ2-3	.	CASSRPSEATQYF	TGTGCCAGCAGTAGACCTAGCGAAGCTACGCAGTATTTT
.	TRBV7-9	TRBJ1-4	TRBD1	CASSQGQGAVEKLFF	TGTGCCAGCAGCCAGGGACAGGGGGCGGTGGAAAAACTGTTTTTT
.	TRBV9	TRBJ2-2	.	CASSVSKFGELFF	TGTGCCAGCAGCGTATCGAAATTCGGGGAGCTGTTTTTT